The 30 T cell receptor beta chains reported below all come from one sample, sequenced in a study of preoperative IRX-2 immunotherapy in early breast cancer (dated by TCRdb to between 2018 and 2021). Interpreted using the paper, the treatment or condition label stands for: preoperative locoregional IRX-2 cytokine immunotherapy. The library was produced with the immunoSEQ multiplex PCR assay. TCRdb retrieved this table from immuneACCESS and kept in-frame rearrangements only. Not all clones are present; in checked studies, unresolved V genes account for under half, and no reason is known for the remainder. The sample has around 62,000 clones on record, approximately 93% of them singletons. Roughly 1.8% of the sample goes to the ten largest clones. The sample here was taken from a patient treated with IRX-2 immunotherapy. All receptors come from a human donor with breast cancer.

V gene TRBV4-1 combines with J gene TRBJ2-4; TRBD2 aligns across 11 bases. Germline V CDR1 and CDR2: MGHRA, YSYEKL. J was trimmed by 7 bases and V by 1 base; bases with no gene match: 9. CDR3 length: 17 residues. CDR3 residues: CASSQGLAGGRRNIQYF. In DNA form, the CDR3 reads TGCGCCAGCAGCCAAGGGCTAGCGGGAGGTAGGAGGAACATTCAGTACTTC.

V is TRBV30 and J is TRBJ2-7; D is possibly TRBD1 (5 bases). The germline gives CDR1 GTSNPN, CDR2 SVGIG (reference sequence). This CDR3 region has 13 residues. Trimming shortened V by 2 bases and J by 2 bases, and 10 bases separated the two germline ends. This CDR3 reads CAWSPGNTYEQYF. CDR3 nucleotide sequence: TGTGCCTGGAGTCCAGGGAATACCTACGAGCAGTACTTC.

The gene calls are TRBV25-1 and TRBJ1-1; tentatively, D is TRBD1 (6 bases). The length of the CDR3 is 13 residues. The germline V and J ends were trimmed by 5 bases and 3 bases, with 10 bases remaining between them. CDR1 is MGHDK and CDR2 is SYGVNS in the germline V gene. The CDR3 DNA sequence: TGTGCCAGCAGTCTACAGGGAGACACTGAAGCTTTCTTT. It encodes CASSLQGDTEAFF.

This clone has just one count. The CDR3 DNA is TGTGCCAGCTCACCACCAGGGCAGGGCTATGGCTACACCTTC. It is translated as CASSPPGQGYGYTF. The chain is built from TRBV18 and TRBJ1-2, with TRBD1 as a possible D gene (5 bases). The V and J ends lost 0 bases and 4 bases respectively, with 9 bases between them. CDR1 is KGHSH and CDR2 is LQKENI in the germline V gene. This CDR3 spans 14 amino acids.

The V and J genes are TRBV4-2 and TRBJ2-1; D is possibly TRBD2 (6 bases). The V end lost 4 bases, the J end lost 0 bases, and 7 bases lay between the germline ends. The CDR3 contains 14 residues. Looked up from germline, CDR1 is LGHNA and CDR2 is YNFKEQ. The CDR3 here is CASSLAASYNEQFF. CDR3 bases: TGTGCCAGCAGCCTAGCGGCCTCCTACAATGAGCAGTTCTTC.

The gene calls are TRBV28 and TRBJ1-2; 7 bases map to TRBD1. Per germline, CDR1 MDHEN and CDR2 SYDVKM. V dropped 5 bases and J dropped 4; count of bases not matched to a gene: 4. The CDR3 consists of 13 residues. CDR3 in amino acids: CASSGTELYGYTF. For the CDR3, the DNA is TGTGCCAGCAGTGGGACAGAACTCTATGGCTACACCTTC.

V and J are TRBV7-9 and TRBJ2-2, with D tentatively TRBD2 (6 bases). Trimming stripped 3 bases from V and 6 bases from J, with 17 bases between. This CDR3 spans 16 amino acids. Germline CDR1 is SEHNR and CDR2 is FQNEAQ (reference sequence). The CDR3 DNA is TGTGCCAGCAGCTTTGTGGCCATTGCGGGGTCCGGGGAGCTGTTTTTT. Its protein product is CASSFVAIAGSGELFF.

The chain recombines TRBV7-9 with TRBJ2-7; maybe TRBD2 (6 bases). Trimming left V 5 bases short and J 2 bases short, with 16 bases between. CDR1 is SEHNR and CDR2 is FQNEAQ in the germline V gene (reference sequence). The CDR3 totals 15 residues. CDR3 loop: CASSPGTHLTYEQYF. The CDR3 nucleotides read TGTGCCAGCAGCCCCGGGACTCACCTCACCTACGAGCAGTACTTC.

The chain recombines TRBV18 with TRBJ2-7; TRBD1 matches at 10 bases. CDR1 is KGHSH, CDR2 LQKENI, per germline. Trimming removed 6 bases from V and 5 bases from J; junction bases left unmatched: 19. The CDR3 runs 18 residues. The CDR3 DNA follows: TGTGCCAGCTCCCGTATAATCCGGGACAGGGGAAGCGACGACGAGCAGTACTTC. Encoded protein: CASSRIIRDRGSDDEQYF. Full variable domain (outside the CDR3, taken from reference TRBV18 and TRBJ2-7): NAGVMQNPRHLVRRRGQEARLRCSPMKGHSHVYWYRQLPEEGLKFMVYLQKENIIDESGMPKERFSAEFPKEGPSILRIQQVVRGDSAAYFCASSRIIRDRGSDDEQYFGPGTRLTVT.

The CDR3 sequence is CASSLGTGGAREQYF. CDR3 coding DNA: TGTGCCAGCAGCTTGGGGACAGGGGGCGCGAGGGAGCAGTACTTC. The rearrangement uses TRBV5-6 and TRBJ2-5; TRBD1 agrees at 11 bases. The V segment lost 0 bases and the J segment 11 bases; nucleotides outside the gene matches: 9. Germline V gene lookup returns CDR1 SGHDT and CDR2 YYEEEE. The CDR3 consists of 15 residues.

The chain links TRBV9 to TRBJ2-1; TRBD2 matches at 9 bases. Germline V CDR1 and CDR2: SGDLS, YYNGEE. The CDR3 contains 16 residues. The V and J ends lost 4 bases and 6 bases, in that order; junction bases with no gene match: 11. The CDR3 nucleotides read TGTGCCAGCAGCTTAAGCGGGGGGCTCCCGTCCAATGAGCAGTTCTTC. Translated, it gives CASSLSGGLPSNEQFF.

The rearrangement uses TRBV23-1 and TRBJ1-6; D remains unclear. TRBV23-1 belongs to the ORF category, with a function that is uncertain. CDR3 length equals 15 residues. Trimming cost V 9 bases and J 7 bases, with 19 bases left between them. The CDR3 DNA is TGCGCCAGTAGAGGATATGGGGTATTGAATTCACCCCTCCACTTT. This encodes CASRGYGVLNSPLHF.

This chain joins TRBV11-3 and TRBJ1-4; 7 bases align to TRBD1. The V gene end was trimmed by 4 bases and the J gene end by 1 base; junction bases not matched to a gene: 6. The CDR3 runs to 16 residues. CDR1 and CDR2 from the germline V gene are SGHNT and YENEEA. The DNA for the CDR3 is TGTGCCAGCAGCTCGACAGGGTCAGTAACTAATGAAAAACTGTTTTTT. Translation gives CASSSTGSVTNEKLFF.

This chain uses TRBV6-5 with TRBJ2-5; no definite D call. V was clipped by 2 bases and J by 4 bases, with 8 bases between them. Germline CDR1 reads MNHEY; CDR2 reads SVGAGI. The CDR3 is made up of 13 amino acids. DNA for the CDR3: TGTGCCAGCAGTTACCTGTTTCGAGAGACCCAGTACTTC. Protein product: CASSYLFRETQYF.

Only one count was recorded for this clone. The CDR3 DNA sequence: TGCGCCAGCAGCCAAGATTCCGCTAGCGGGAGGTTATATGAGCAGTTCTTC. It encodes CASSQDSASGRLYEQFF. The chain carries TRBV4-1 and TRBJ2-1; the match to TRBD2 covers 11 bases. The CDR3 extends over 17 amino acids. Germline loops: CDR1 MGHRA, CDR2 YSYEKL. V shed 0 bases and J 8 bases; nucleotides not matched to a gene: 9.

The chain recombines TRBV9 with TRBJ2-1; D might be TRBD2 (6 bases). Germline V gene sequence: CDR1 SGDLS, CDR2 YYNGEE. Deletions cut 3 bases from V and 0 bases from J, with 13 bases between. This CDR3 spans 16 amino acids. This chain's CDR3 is CASSAGWEVSYNEQFF. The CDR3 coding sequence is TGTGCCAGCAGCGCGGGATGGGAGGTCTCCTACAATGAGCAGTTCTTC.

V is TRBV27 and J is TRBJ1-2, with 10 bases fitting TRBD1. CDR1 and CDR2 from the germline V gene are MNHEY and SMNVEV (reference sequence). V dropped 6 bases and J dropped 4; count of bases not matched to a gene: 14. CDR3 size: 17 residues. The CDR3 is CASSSRNPGQGSYGYTF. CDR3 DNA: TGTGCCAGCAGCTCGAGAAACCCGGGACAGGGGAGCTATGGCTACACCTTC.

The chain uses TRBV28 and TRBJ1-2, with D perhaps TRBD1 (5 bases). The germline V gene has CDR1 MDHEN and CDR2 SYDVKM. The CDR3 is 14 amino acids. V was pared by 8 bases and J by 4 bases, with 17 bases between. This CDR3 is CASVGAIRLYGYTF. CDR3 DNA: TGTGCCAGCGTAGGGGCAATTCGTCTCTATGGCTACACCTTC.

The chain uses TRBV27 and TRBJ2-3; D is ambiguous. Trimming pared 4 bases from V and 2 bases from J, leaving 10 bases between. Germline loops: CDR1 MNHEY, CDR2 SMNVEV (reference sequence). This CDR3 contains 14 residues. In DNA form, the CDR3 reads TGTGCCAGCAGTTCCCAACCGGACACAGATACGCAGTATTTT. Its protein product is CASSSQPDTDTQYF.

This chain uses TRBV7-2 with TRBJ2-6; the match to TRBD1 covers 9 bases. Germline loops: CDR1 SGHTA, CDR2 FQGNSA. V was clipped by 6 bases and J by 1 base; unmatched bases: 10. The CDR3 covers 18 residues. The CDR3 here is CASSRWGQGYSGANVLTF. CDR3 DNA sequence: TGTGCCAGCAGTAGGTGGGGACAGGGTTATTCTGGGGCCAACGTCCTGACTTTC.

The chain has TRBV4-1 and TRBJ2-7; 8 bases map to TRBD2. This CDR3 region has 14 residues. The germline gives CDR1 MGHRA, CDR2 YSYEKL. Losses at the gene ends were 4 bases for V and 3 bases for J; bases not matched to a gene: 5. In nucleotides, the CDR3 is TGCGCCAGCAGCCCCCGGGGGGGCTTCTACGAGCAGTACTTC. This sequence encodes CASSPRGGFYEQYF.

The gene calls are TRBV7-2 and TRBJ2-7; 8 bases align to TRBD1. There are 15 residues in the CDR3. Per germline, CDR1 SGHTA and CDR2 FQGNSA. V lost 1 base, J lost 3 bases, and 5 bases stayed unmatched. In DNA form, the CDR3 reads TGTGCCAGCAGCTTAGGGCGGACAGGGTACTACGAGCAGTACTTC. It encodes CASSLGRTGYYEQYF.

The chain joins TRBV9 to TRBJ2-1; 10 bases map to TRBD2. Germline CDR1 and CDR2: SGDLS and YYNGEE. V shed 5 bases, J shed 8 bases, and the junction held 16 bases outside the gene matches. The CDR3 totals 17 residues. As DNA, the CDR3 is TGTGCCAGCAGTTTTCGTCACATTAGCGGGGGGAGGGATGAGCAGTTCTTC. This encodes CASSFRHISGGRDEQFF.

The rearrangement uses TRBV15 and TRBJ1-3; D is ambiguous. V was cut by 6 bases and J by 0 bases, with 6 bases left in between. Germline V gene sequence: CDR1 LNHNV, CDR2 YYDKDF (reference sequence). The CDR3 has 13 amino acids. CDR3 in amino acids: CATRPVSGNTIYF. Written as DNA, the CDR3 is TGTGCCACCAGACCGGTCTCTGGAAACACCATATATTTT.

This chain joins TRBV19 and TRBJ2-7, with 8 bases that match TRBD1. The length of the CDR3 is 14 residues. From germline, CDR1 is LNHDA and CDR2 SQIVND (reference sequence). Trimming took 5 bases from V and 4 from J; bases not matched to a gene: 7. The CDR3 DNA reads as TGTGCCAGTAGTCCCCGACAGGGGAGGTACGAGCAGTACTTC. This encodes CASSPRQGRYEQYF. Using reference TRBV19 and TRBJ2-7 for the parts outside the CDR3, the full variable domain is DGGITQSPKYLFRKEGQNVTLSCEQNLNHDAMYWYRQDPGQGLRLIYYSQIVNDFQKGDIAEGYSVSREKKESFPLTVTSAQKNPTAFYLCASSPRQGRYEQYFGPGTRLTVT.

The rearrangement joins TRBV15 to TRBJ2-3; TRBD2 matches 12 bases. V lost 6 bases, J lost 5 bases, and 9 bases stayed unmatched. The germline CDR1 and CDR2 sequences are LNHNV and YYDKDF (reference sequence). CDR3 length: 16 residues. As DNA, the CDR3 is TGTGCCACCAGTTACTCTAGCGGGGGGGAGGTAGATACGCAGTATTTT. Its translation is CATSYSSGGEVDTQYF.

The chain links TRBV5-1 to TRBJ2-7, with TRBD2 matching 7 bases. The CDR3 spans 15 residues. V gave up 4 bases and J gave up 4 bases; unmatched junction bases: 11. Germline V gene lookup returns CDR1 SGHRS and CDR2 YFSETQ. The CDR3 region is CASSLREAGPYEQYF. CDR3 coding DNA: TGCGCCAGCAGCCTCCGTGAAGCGGGACCATACGAGCAGTACTTC.

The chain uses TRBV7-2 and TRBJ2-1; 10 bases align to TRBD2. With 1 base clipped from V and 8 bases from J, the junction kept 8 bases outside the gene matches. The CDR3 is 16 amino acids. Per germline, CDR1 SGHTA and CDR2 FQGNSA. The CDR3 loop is CASSLEASGGGHEQFF. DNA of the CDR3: TGTGCCAGCAGCTTAGAGGCTAGCGGGGGTGGGCATGAGCAGTTCTTC.

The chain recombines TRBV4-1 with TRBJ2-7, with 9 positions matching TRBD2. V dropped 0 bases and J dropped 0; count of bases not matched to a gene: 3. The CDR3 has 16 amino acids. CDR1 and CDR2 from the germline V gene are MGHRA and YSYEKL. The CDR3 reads CASSQDLSGGSYEQYF. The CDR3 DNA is TGCGCCAGCAGCCAAGACCTTAGCGGGGGCTCCTACGAGCAGTACTTC.

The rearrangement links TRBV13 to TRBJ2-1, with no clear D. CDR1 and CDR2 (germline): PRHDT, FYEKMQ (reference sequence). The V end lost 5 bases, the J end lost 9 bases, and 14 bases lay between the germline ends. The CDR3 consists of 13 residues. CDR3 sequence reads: CASSTWMESEQFF. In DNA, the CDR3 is TGTGCCAGCAGCACCTGGATGGAGAGTGAGCAGTTCTTC.